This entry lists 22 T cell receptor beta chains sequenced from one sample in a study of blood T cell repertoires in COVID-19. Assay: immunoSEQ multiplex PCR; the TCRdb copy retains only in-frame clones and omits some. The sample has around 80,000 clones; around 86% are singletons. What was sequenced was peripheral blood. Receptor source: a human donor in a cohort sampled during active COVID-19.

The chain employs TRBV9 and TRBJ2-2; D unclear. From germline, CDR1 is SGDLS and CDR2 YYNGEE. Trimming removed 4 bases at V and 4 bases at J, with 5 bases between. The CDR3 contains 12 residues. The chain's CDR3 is CASSFSTGELFF. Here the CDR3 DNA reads TGTGCCAGCAGCTTCAGCACCGGGGAGCTGTTTTTT.

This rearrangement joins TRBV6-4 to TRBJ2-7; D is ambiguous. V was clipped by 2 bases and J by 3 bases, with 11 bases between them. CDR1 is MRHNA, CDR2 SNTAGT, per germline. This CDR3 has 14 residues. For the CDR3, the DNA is TGTGCCAGCAGTGACAGGTCCAGGATCTACGAGCAGTACTTC. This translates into CASSDRSRIYEQYF.

This chain's CDR3 is CASSGKGTDYSGNTIYF. DNA of the CDR3: TGTGCCAGCAGCGGAAAGGGGACTGACTATTCTGGAAACACCATATATTTT. The J gene is TRBJ1-3, the V gene TRBV7-6; D possibly corresponds to TRBD1 (5 bases). The CDR3 consists of 17 residues. CDR1 and CDR2 from the germline V gene are SGHVS and FNYEAQ. V lost 5 bases, J lost 1 base, and 18 bases lay in between.

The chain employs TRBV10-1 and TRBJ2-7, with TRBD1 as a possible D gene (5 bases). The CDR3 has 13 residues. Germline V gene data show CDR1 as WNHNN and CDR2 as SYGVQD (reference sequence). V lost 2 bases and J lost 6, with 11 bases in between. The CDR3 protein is CASSEGAAGEQYF. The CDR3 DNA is TGCGCCAGCAGTGAGGGGGCCGCTGGCGAGCAGTACTTC.

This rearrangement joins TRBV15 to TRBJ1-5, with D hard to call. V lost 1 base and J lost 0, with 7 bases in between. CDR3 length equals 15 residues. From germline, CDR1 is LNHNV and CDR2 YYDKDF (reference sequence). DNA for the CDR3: TGTGCCACCAGCAGAGGACAATATAGCAATCAGCCCCAGCATTTT. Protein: CATSRGQYSNQPQHF.

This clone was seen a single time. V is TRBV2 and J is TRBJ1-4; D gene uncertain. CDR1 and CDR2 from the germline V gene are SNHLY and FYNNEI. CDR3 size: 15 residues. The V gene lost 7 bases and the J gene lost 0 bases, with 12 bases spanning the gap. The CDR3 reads CASNPILATNEKLFF. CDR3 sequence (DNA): TGTGCCAGCAACCCGATCCTAGCAACTAATGAAAAACTGTTTTTT.

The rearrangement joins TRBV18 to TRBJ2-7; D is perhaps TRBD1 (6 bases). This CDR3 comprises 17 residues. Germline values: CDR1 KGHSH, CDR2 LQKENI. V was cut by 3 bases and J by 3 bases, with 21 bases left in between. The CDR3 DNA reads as TGTGCCAGCTCACCGTCGGGACAAGTGCGGAAAAACTACGAGCAGTACTTC. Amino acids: CASSPSGQVRKNYEQYF.

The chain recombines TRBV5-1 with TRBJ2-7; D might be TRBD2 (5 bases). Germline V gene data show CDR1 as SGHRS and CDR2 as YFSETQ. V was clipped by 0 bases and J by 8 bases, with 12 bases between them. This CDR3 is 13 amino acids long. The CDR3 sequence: CASSLDPEGQQYF. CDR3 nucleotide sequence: TGCGCCAGCAGCTTGGATCCCGAGGGTCAGCAGTACTTC.

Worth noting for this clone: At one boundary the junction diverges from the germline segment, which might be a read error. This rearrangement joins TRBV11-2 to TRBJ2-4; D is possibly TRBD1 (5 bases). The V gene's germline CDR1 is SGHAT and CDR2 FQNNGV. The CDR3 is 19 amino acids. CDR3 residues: CAGSLAETLGALAKNIQYF. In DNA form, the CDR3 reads TGTGCCGGCAGCTTAGCCGAGACTCTAGGGGCTTTAGCCAAAAACATTCAGTACTTC.

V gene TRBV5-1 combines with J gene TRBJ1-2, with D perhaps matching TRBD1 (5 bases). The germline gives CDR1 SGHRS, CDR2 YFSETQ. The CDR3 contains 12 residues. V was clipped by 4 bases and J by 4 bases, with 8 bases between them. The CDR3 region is CASSTDSYGYTF. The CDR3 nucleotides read TGCGCCAGCAGCACCGACAGCTATGGCTACACCTTC.

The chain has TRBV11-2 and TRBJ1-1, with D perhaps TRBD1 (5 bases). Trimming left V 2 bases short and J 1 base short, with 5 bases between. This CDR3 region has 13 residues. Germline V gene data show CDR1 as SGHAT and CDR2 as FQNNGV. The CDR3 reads CASSLRGNTEAFF. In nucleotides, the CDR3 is TGTGCCAGCAGCTTAAGGGGGAACACTGAAGCTTTCTTT.

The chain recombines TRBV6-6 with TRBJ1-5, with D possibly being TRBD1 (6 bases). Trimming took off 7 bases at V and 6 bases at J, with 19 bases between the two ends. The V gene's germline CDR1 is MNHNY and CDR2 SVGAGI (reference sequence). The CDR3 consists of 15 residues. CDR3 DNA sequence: TGTGCCAGCACCCTAGGGGGGGCGCGGGGTCAGCCCCAGCATTTT. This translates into CASTLGGARGQPQHF.

As DNA, the CDR3 is TGCGCCAGCAGCTTGGGACGCGGACAGACCTACGAGCAGTACTTC. Its protein product is CASSLGRGQTYEQYF. The chain employs TRBV5-1 and TRBJ2-7, with D perhaps matching TRBD1 (6 bases). Looked up from germline, CDR1 is SGHRS and CDR2 is YFSETQ. V was shortened by 0 bases and J by 2 bases, with 12 bases between the two germline ends. CDR3 length equals 15 residues. Drawing the rest from reference TRBV5-1 and TRBJ2-7, the complete variable domain is KAGVTQTPRYLIKTRGQQVTLSCSPISGHRSVSWYQQTPGQGLQFLFEYFSETQRNKGNFPGRFSGRQFSNSRSEMNVSTLELGDSALYLCASSLGRGQTYEQYFGPGTRLTVT.

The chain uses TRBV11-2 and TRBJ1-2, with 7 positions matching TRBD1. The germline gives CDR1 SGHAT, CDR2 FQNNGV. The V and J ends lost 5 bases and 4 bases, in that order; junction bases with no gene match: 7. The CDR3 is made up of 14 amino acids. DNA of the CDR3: TGTGCCAGCAGCCGACCGGGACAGCTCTATGGCTACACCTTC. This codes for CASSRPGQLYGYTF. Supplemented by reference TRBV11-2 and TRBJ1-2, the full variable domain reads EAGVAQSPRYKIIEKRQSVAFWCNPISGHATLYWYQQILGQGPKLLIQFQNNGVVDDSQLPKDRFSAERLKGVDSTLKIQPAKLEDSAVYLCASSRPGQLYGYTFGSGTRLTVV.

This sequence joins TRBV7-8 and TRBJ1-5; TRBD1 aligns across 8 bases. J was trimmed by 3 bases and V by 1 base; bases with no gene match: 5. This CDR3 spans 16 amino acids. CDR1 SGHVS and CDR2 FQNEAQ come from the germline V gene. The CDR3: CASSLEAGGFNQPQHF. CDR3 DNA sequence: TGTGCCAGCAGCTTAGAGGCAGGGGGCTTCAATCAGCCCCAGCATTTT.

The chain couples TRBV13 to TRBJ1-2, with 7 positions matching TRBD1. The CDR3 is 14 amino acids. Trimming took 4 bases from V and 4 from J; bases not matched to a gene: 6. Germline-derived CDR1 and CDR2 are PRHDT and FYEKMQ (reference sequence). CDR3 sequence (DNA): TGTGCCAGCAGCTCTACGGACAGGCCCTATGGCTACACCTTC. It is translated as CASSSTDRPYGYTF.

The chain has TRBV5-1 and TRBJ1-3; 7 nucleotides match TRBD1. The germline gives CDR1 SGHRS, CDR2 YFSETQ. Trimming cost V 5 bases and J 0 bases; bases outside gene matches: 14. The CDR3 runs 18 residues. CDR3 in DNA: TGCGCCAGCAGTTTCTCTCCCGGGACAGTTTACTCTGGAAACACCATATATTTT. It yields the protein CASSFSPGTVYSGNTIYF.

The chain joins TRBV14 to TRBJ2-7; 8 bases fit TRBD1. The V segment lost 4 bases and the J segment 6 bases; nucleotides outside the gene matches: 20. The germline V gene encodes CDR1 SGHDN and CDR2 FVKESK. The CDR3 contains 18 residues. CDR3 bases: TGTGCCAGCAGCCCGGATGACAGGGGTCTTTCCCCTTGGGGCGAGCAGTACTTC. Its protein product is CASSPDDRGLSPWGEQYF.

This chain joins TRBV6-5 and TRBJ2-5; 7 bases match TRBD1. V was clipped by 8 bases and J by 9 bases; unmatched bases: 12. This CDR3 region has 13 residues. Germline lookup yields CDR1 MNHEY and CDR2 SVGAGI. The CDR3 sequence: CASSKDRIGAQYF. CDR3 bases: TGTGCCAGCTCCAAGGACAGGATTGGGGCCCAGTACTTC.

The CDR3 DNA follows: TGTGCCAGCACCCAGGGGGCTAGGGGCGAGCAGTACTTC. This translates into CASTQGARGEQYF. The J gene is TRBJ2-7, the V gene TRBV12-3 or TRBV12-4, with TRBD1 identical over 8 bases. J gave up 6 bases and V 7 bases, and 8 bases lay outside the gene matches. The CDR3 totals 13 residues.

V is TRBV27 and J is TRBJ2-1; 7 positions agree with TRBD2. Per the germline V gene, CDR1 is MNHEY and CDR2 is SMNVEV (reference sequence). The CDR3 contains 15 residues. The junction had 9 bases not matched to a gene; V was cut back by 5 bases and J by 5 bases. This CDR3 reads CASSPPGGRNNEQFF. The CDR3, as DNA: TGTGCCAGCAGTCCCCCGGGAGGCCGAAACAATGAGCAGTTCTTC.

The CDR3 loop reads CASSLPGLAGGDEQFF. The DNA for the CDR3 is TGTGCCAGCAGCTTACCGGGACTAGCGGGGGGAGATGAGCAGTTCTTC. The chain combines TRBV7-8 with TRBJ2-1, with TRBD2 matching 15 bases. Trimming at V came to 2 bases and at J to 8 bases, leaving 4 bases not matched to a gene. There are 16 residues in the CDR3. The germline gives CDR1 SGHVS, CDR2 FQNEAQ. Supplemented by reference TRBV7-8 and TRBJ2-1, the full variable domain reads GAGVSQSPRYKVAKRGQDVALRCDPISGHVSLFWYQQALGQGPEFLTYFQNEAQLDKSGLPSDRFFAERPEGSVSTLKIQRTQQEDSAVYLCASSLPGLAGGDEQFFGPGTRLTVL.